The rows below give T cell receptor beta chains drawn from one sample of a study of technical replicates of blood from several donors. TCRdb keeps only in-frame clones here, not all; method: immunoSEQ multiplex PCR. The sample contains tens of thousands of clones, almost 99% of which appear only once. Sequencing input: T cells isolated from PBMCs. The receptors derive from a human donor in good health. Each CDR3 is given with its conserved first and last residue. Fields, in order: clone size, V gene, D gene, J gene, CDR3 protein, CDR3 DNA. D genes are given only for firm matches. Only part of the rows carry a size: once, few, many, or a class if the clone is expanded.

clone_size: -; v_call: TRBV4-2; d_call: TRBD2; j_call: TRBJ2-3; cdr3_aa: CASSQTSSGNTDTQYF; cdr3_nt: TGTGCCAGCAGCCAAACTTCTAGCGGGAACACAGATACGCAGTATTTT
clone_size: -; v_call: TRBV7-2; d_call: -; j_call: TRBJ2-5; cdr3_aa: CASSLVPVFQETQYF; cdr3_nt: TGTGCCAGCAGCTTAGTGCCGGTCTTCCAAGAGACCCAGTACTTC
clone_size: -; v_call: TRBV30; d_call: TRBD1; j_call: TRBJ1-5; cdr3_aa: CAWRGTANQPQHF; cdr3_nt: TGTGCCTGGCGTGGGACAGCCAATCAGCCCCAGCATTTT
clone_size: -; v_call: TRBV4-3; d_call: TRBD1; j_call: TRBJ2-7; cdr3_aa: CASSQGGGAPSYEQYF; cdr3_nt: TGCGCCAGCAGCCAAGGAGGGGGCGCTCCGTCCTACGAGCAGTACTTC
clone_size: -; v_call: TRBV7-8; d_call: TRBD2; j_call: TRBJ2-3; cdr3_aa: CASSSTLSGRSTDTQYF; cdr3_nt: TGTGCCAGCAGCTCGACTCTTAGCGGGAGAAGCACAGATACGCAGTATTTT
clone_size: once; v_call: TRBV6-5; d_call: TRBD1; j_call: TRBJ2-5; cdr3_aa: CASSYRDRASQETQYF; cdr3_nt: TGTGCCAGCAGTTACCGGGACAGGGCTTCCCAAGAGACCCAGTACTTC
clone_size: -; v_call: TRBV5-1; d_call: -; j_call: TRBJ1-1; cdr3_aa: CASSYRGSEAFF; cdr3_nt: TGCGCCAGCAGCTATAGAGGGTCTGAAGCTTTCTTT
clone_size: once; v_call: TRBV7-7; d_call: -; j_call: TRBJ1-1; cdr3_aa: CASSPGRGNTEAFF; cdr3_nt: TGTGCTAGCAGCCCTGGGCGGGGAAACACTGAAGCTTTCTTT
clone_size: -; v_call: TRBV7-3; d_call: TRBD1; j_call: TRBJ2-7; cdr3_aa: CASSHPGQDYEQYF; cdr3_nt: TGTGCCAGCAGCCATCCGGGACAGGACTACGAGCAGTACTTC
clone_size: -; v_call: TRBV7-2; d_call: TRBD2; j_call: TRBJ2-1; cdr3_aa: CASSLDSGRGSYNEQFF; cdr3_nt: TGTGCCAGCAGCTTAGATAGCGGGAGAGGATCCTACAATGAGCAGTTCTTC
clone_size: -; v_call: TRBV28; d_call: -; j_call: TRBJ1-4; cdr3_aa: CASSLIQSTIEKLFF; cdr3_nt: TGTGCCAGCAGCTTAATACAGTCGACTATTGAAAAACTGTTTTTT
clone_size: -; v_call: TRBV5-1; d_call: -; j_call: TRBJ1-1; cdr3_aa: CASSLGGGGTEAFF; cdr3_nt: TGCGCCAGCAGCTTGGGTGGGGGAGGCACTGAAGCTTTCTTT
clone_size: -; v_call: TRBV6-6; d_call: TRBD1; j_call: TRBJ2-2; cdr3_aa: CATGQGAFTGELFF; cdr3_nt: TGTGCCACCGGACAGGGGGCTTTCACCGGGGAGCTGTTTTTT
clone_size: -; v_call: TRBV7-9; d_call: TRBD1; j_call: TRBJ1-5; cdr3_aa: CASSQTGVEGQPQHF; cdr3_nt: TGTGCCAGCAGTCAGACAGGGGTGGAGGGGCAGCCCCAGCATTTT
clone_size: -; v_call: TRBV27; d_call: -; j_call: TRBJ2-1; cdr3_aa: CASSRPSTDEQFF; cdr3_nt: TGTGCCAGCAGCCGCCCTAGTACCGATGAGCAGTTCTTC
clone_size: -; v_call: TRBV27; d_call: TRBD2; j_call: TRBJ2-5; cdr3_aa: CASSLSVSLGGWETQYF; cdr3_nt: TGTGCCAGCAGTTTATCCGTTTCCCTGGGAGGGTGGGAGACCCAGTACTTC
clone_size: -; v_call: TRBV9; d_call: TRBD2; j_call: TRBJ2-1; cdr3_aa: CASSVAIGGSYAEQFF; cdr3_nt: TGTGCCAGCAGCGTAGCTATTGGCGGGAGTTATGCTGAGCAGTTCTTC
clone_size: -; v_call: TRBV27; d_call: TRBD2; j_call: TRBJ2-3; cdr3_aa: CASSLSMREFPDTQYF; cdr3_nt: TGTGCCAGCAGTTTATCGATGCGGGAGTTTCCAGATACGCAGTATTTT
clone_size: -; v_call: TRBV28; d_call: -; j_call: TRBJ1-5; cdr3_aa: CASSSAGLGNQPQHF; cdr3_nt: TGTGCCAGCAGTTCCGCAGGGCTTGGAAATCAGCCCCAGCATTTT
clone_size: -; v_call: TRBV7-9; d_call: -; j_call: TRBJ1-2; cdr3_aa: CASSPGSFTGPFSYGYTF; cdr3_nt: TGTGCCAGCAGTCCAGGGTCGTTCACAGGGCCATTTTCCTATGGCTACACCTTC
clone_size: -; v_call: TRBV27; d_call: -; j_call: TRBJ1-1; cdr3_aa: CASKVAQGTFEAFF; cdr3_nt: TGTGCCAGCAAGGTAGCTCAGGGGACCTTTGAAGCTTTCTTT
clone_size: -; v_call: TRBV19; d_call: -; j_call: TRBJ2-7; cdr3_aa: CASSISASVSYEQYF; cdr3_nt: TGTGCCAGTAGTATATCGGCTAGCGTCTCCTACGAGCAGTACTTC
clone_size: -; v_call: TRBV19; d_call: TRBD2; j_call: TRBJ2-1; cdr3_aa: CASSTAGIGLATYNEQFF; cdr3_nt: TGTGCCAGTAGTACCGCAGGGATCGGACTAGCTACGTACAATGAGCAGTTCTTC
clone_size: -; v_call: TRBV2; d_call: TRBD1; j_call: TRBJ1-2; cdr3_aa: CASSWTGGSGYTF; cdr3_nt: TGTGCCAGCAGCTGGACAGGTGGAAGTGGCTACACCTTC
clone_size: -; v_call: TRBV2; d_call: TRBD2; j_call: TRBJ2-1; cdr3_aa: CASRGLAGANEQFF; cdr3_nt: TGTGCCAGCAGGGGACTAGCGGGGGCCAATGAGCAGTTCTTC
clone_size: once; v_call: TRBV7-3; d_call: -; j_call: TRBJ1-1; cdr3_aa: CASSLNAGDTEAFF; cdr3_nt: TGTGCCAGCAGCTTAAACGCAGGTGACACTGAAGCTTTCTTT
clone_size: -; v_call: TRBV7-2; d_call: TRBD2; j_call: TRBJ2-7; cdr3_aa: CASSWTSGRADEQYF; cdr3_nt: TGTGCCAGCAGCTGGACTAGCGGGAGGGCGGACGAGCAGTACTTC
clone_size: -; v_call: TRBV30; d_call: -; j_call: TRBJ1-1; cdr3_aa: CACREYEAFF; cdr3_nt: TGTGCCTGTCGTGAGTATGAAGCTTTCTTT
clone_size: -; v_call: TRBV28; d_call: -; j_call: TRBJ1-2; cdr3_aa: CASSFWQNYGYTF; cdr3_nt: TGTGCCAGCAGTTTTTGGCAAAACTATGGCTACACCTTC
clone_size: once; v_call: TRBV6-5; d_call: -; j_call: TRBJ2-2; cdr3_aa: CASSPLAAGELFF; cdr3_nt: TGTGCCAGCAGTCCCTTGGCTGCCGGGGAGCTGTTTTTT
clone_size: -; v_call: TRBV7-6; d_call: -; j_call: TRBJ2-1; cdr3_aa: CASSLAAGRPLYNEQFF; cdr3_nt: TGTGCCAGCAGCTTAGCCGCGGGCAGGCCCCTTTACAATGAGCAGTTCTTC
clone_size: -; v_call: TRBV5-6; d_call: -; j_call: TRBJ2-7; cdr3_aa: CASSLGGYEQYF; cdr3_nt: TGTGCCAGCAGCTTGGGAGGGTACGAGCAGTACTTC
clone_size: -; v_call: TRBV2; d_call: TRBD1; j_call: TRBJ2-2; cdr3_aa: CASSLTGTGNTGELFF; cdr3_nt: TGTGCCAGCAGTTTAACCGGGACAGGGAACACCGGGGAGCTGTTTTTT
clone_size: -; v_call: TRBV10-3; d_call: -; j_call: TRBJ1-2; cdr3_aa: CATEEALSYGYTF; cdr3_nt: TGTGCCACGGAAGAGGCCCTATCCTATGGCTACACCTTC
clone_size: -; v_call: TRBV5-1; d_call: TRBD2; j_call: TRBJ2-2; cdr3_aa: CASSSPSGRVTGELFF; cdr3_nt: TGCGCCAGCAGCTCCCCTAGCGGGAGGGTCACCGGGGAGCTGTTTTTT
clone_size: -; v_call: TRBV2; d_call: -; j_call: TRBJ2-7; cdr3_aa: CASNHRDSTYEQYF; cdr3_nt: TGTGCCAGCAATCACCGGGACTCAACCTACGAGCAGTACTTC
clone_size: -; v_call: TRBV6-5; d_call: -; j_call: TRBJ2-6; cdr3_aa: CASSYSTASGANVLTF; cdr3_nt: TGTGCCAGCAGTTACTCGACAGCCTCTGGGGCCAACGTCCTGACTTTC
clone_size: -; v_call: TRBV6-5; d_call: -; j_call: TRBJ1-5; cdr3_aa: CASSYLQGNQPQHF; cdr3_nt: TGTGCCAGCAGTTATCTACAGGGCAATCAGCCCCAGCATTTT
clone_size: -; v_call: TRBV5-3; d_call: -; j_call: TRBJ1-1; cdr3_aa: CARSLASGSTEAFF; cdr3_nt: TGTGCCAGAAGCTTGGCCAGTGGGAGCACTGAAGCTTTCTTT
clone_size: -; v_call: TRBV30; d_call: -; j_call: TRBJ2-1; cdr3_aa: CAYARRLDEQFF; cdr3_nt: TGTGCCTACGCACGGAGATTGGATGAGCAGTTCTTC